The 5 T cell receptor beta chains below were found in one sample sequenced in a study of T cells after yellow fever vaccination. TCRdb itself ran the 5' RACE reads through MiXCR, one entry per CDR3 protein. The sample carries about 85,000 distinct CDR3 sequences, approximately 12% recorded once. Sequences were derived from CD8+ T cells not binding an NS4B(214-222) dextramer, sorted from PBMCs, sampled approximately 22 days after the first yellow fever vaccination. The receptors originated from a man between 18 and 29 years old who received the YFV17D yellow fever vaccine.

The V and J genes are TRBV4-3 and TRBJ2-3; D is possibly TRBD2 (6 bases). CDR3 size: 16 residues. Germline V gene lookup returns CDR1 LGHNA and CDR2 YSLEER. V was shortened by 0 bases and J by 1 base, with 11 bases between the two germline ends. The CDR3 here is CASSQDRGGGTDTQYF. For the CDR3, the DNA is TGCGCCAGCAGCCAAGATCGGGGCGGGGGCACAGATACGCAGTATTTT.

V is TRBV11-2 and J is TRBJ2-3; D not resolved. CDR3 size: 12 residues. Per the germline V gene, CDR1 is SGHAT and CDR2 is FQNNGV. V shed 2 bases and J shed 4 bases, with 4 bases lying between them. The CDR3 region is CASSLIADTQYF. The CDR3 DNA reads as TGTGCCAGCAGCTTAATCGCAGATACGCAGTATTTT. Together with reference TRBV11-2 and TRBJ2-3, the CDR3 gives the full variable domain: EAGVAQSPRYKIIEKRQSVAFWCNPISGHATLYWYQQILGQGPKLLIQFQNNGVVDDSQLPKDRFSAERLKGVDSTLKIQPAKLEDSAVYLCASSLIADTQYFGPGTRLTVL.

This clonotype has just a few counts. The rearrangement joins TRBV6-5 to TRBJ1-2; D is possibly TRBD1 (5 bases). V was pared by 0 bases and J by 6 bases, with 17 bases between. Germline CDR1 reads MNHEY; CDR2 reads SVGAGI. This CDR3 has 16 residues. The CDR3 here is CASSYSTRAPVDGYTF. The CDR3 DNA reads TGTGCCAGCAGTTACTCGACCAGGGCCCCAGTGGATGGCTACACCTTC.

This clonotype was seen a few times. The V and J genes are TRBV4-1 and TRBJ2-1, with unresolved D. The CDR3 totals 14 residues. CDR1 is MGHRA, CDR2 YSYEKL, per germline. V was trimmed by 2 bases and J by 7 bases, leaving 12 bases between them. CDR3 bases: TGCGCCAGCAGCCAAATGAGAGGCGAGAATGAGCAGTTCTTC. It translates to CASSQMRGENEQFF.

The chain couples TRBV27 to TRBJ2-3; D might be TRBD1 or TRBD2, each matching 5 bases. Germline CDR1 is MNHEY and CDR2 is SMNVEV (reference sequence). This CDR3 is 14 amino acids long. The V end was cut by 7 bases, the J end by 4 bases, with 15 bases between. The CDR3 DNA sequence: TGTGCCAGCACCTTGAGGGGTGGCGCAGATACGCAGTATTTT. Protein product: CASTLRGGADTQYF.